A single sample gave rise to the 29 T cell receptor beta chains below, sequenced in a study of regulatory T cells in long-lasting Graves disease. In building TCR beta libraries, iRepertoire HTBI primers were used together with Arm-PCR of CDR3 regions. TCRdb ran MiXCR on the multiplex PCR reads and lists one entry per CDR3 protein. The data show approximately 350,000 distinct CDR3 sequences, roughly 10% seen once. Time point reported: newly diagnosed GD, antithyroid drugs for less than 3 months. Scientists built the TCR library using RNA that was extracted from PBMCs. The same data also went into a second study, on T cells in Graves' hyperthyroidism and ophthalmopathy.

The sequencing here drew on peripheral blood mononuclear cells (PBMCs), taken at new diagnosis, from a patient treated with antithyroid drugs. The receptors here all came from a woman between 18 and 30 years old with Graves disease.

This clonotype came up many times. The chain combines TRBV2 with TRBJ2-1; D gene ambiguous. Germline lookup yields CDR1 SNHLY and CDR2 FYNNEI. This CDR3 is built from 12 residues. V lost 6 bases and J lost 6, with 9 bases in between. CDR3 DNA sequence: TGTGCCAGCAGCCTACAACTCAATGAGCAGTTCTTC. As protein: CASSLQLNEQFF.

This clonotype was detected a few times. The chain couples TRBV20-1 to TRBJ2-3; 11 positions agree with TRBD2. Germline loops: CDR1 DFQATT, CDR2 SNEGSKA (reference sequence). The CDR3 totals 15 residues. Trimming cost V 1 base and J 4 bases; bases outside gene matches: 4. CDR3 in DNA: TGCAGTGCTAGAGTACTAGCGGGAGTTTCAGATACGCAGTATTTT. Amino acid sequence: CSARVLAGVSDTQYF.

On this clonotype: A read error may explain this, as a much larger clone is one base away. J is TRBJ2-5 and V is TRBV7-9; D gene ambiguous. This CDR3 has 14 residues. V lost 5 bases and J 7 bases, leaving 17 bases between the germline ends. CDR1 SEHNR and CDR2 FQNEAQ come from the germline V gene (reference sequence). The DNA of the CDR3 is TGTGCCAGCAGCCCAGACCTGGCACGGGTGACCCAGTACTTC. Its translation: CASSPDLARVTQYF. Variable domain in full (rest from reference TRBV7-9 and TRBJ2-5): DTGVSQNPRHKITKRGQNVTFRCDPISEHNRLYWYRQTLGQGPEFLTYFQNEAQLEKSRLLSDRFSAERPKGSFSTLEIQRTEQGDSAMYLCASSPDLARVTQYFGPGTRLLVL.

A note on this clonotype: A junction boundary mismatches the germline segment, possibly from a read error. The chain is built from TRBV30 and TRBJ1-1, with no clear D. The CDR3 consists of 12 residues. Germline CDR1 is GTSNPN and CDR2 is SVGIG (reference sequence). DNA for the CDR3: TGTGCGTGGAGTGTTATGGGCACTGAAGCTCTCTTT. Translated: CAWSVMGTEALF. Complete variable domain (other parts from reference TRBV30 and TRBJ1-1): SQTIHQWPATLVQPVGSPLSLECTVEGTSNPNLYWYRQAAGRGLQLLFYSVGIGQISSEVPQNLSASRPQDRQFILSSKKLLLSDSGFYLCAWSVMGTEALFGQGTRLTVV.

There are many counts of this clonotype. This chain uses TRBV7-2 with TRBJ2-3; D is uncertain. Germline-derived CDR1 and CDR2 are SGHTA and FQGNSA. The CDR3 sequence is 13 residues long. The V gene lost 4 bases and the J gene lost 6 bases, with 11 bases spanning the gap. CDR3 residues: CASSSLNGDTQYF. The CDR3 nucleotides are TGTGCCAGCAGCTCTCTCAACGGGGATACGCAGTATTTT. The entire variable domain, with the rest obtained from reference TRBV7-2 and TRBJ2-3, is as follows: GAGVSQSPSNKVTEKGKDVELRCDPISGHTALYWYRQSLGQGLEFLIYFQGNSAPDKSGLPSDRFSAERTGGSVSTLTIQRTQQEDSAVYLCASSSLNGDTQYFGPGTRLTVL.

This CDR3 is CSANRGWGTEAFF. The CDR3 nucleotides read TGCAGTGCTAACAGGGGGTGGGGCACTGAAGCTTTCTTT. V and J are TRBV20-1 and TRBJ1-1, with TRBD1 matching 8 bases. Per germline, CDR1 DFQATT and CDR2 SNEGSKA (reference sequence). The CDR3 totals 13 residues. Germline trimming cut 4 bases from V and 4 bases from J; bases unmatched to any gene: 5.

This clonotype was recorded at least ten times. The chain recombines TRBV7-2 with TRBJ1-5; a possible D gene is TRBD1 (6 bases). Trimming removed 5 bases from V and 8 bases from J, with 13 bases in between. Germline loops: CDR1 SGHTA, CDR2 FQGNSA. The CDR3 is 13 amino acids. This CDR3 is CASSLTGWEPQHF. Written as DNA, the CDR3 is TGTGCCAGCAGCCTTACAGGGTGGGAGCCCCAGCATTTT.

This clonotype was seen many times. The chain employs TRBV15 and TRBJ2-7, with 12 bases fitting TRBD2. Germline trimming cut 2 bases from V and 3 bases from J; bases unmatched to any gene: 14. Per germline, CDR1 LNHNV and CDR2 YYDKDF (reference sequence). This CDR3 contains 19 residues. CDR3 region: CATSRPPGLAGRDNYEQYF. CDR3 nucleotides: TGTGCCACCAGCAGACCCCCGGGACTAGCGGGTCGGGACAACTACGAGCAGTACTTC.

This clonotype was observed many times. The chain employs TRBV27 and TRBJ1-1; D unclear. In germline, CDR1 is MNHEY, CDR2 SMNVEV (reference sequence). Trimming took 3 bases from V and 0 from J, leaving 11 bases between them. This CDR3 region has 15 residues. As DNA, the CDR3 is TGTGCCAGCAGTTTTATGGTAGGCATGAACACTGAAGCTTTCTTT. This gives the protein CASSFMVGMNTEAFF.

This clonotype was seen many times. This sequence joins TRBV6-2 or TRBV6-3 and TRBJ1-2; tentative D call: TRBD1 (6 bases). Germline CDR1 and CDR2: MNHEY and SVGEGT. Trimming stripped 2 bases from V and 5 bases from J, with 24 bases between. The CDR3 totals 18 residues. The CDR3 sequence: CASSYSSGAGQRLYGYTF. Here the CDR3 DNA reads TGTGCCAGCAGTTACAGCAGCGGAGCGGGACAAAGACTTTATGGCTACACCTTC.

This clonotype was recorded many times. This chain links TRBV7-3 with TRBJ1-2; 10 nucleotides match TRBD1. The germline V gene encodes CDR1 SGHTA and CDR2 FQGTGA. Losses at the gene ends were 5 bases for V and 4 bases for J; bases not matched to a gene: 10. CDR3 length equals 16 residues. CDR3 in amino acids: CASSQRRTGGTYGYTF. CDR3 sequence (DNA): TGTGCCAGCAGCCAACGACGGACAGGGGGAACCTATGGCTACACCTTC.

This chain uses TRBV9 with TRBJ2-5; 9 positions agree with TRBD1. The CDR3 runs to 15 residues. The V segment lost 4 bases and the J segment 6 bases; nucleotides outside the gene matches: 10. Per germline, CDR1 SGDLS and CDR2 YYNGEE. The chain's CDR3 is CASSLAGTGLKTQYF. CDR3 DNA sequence: TGTGCCAGCAGCTTGGCCGGGACAGGGCTGAAGACCCAGTACTTC. Full variable domain (remainder filled in from reference TRBV9 and TRBJ2-5): DSGVTQTPKHLITATGQRVTLRCSPRSGDLSVYWYQQSLDQGLQFLIQYYNGEERAKGNILERFSAQQFPDLHSELNLSSLELGDSALYFCASSLAGTGLKTQYFGPGTRLLVL.

This clonotype was counted ten times or more. The rearrangement uses TRBV20-1 and TRBJ2-5; 16 nucleotides agree with TRBD2. The CDR3 consists of 17 residues. Germline CDR1 and CDR2: DFQATT and SNEGSKA (reference sequence). V lost 4 bases, J lost 0 bases, and 5 bases stayed unmatched. CDR3 protein: CSAIWGLAGGYQETQYF. The CDR3 DNA follows: TGCAGTGCTATCTGGGGACTAGCGGGGGGGTACCAAGAGACCCAGTACTTC.

This clonotype was counted a few times. V is TRBV28 and J is TRBJ2-1; 8 positions agree with TRBD1. Germline CDR1 is MDHEN and CDR2 is SYDVKM. Trimming cost V 6 bases and J 1 base; bases outside gene matches: 5. The CDR3 is made up of 15 amino acids. The CDR3 loop is CASRLGQESYNEQFF. Written as DNA, the CDR3 is TGTGCCAGCAGGCTGGGACAGGAGTCCTACAATGAGCAGTTCTTC.

This clonotype was observed many times. The gene calls are TRBV10-3 and TRBJ2-3; maybe TRBD1 (5 bases). The CDR3 sequence is 13 residues long. Germline CDR1 reads ENHRY; CDR2 reads SYGVKD. V shed 3 bases and J shed 1 base, with 5 bases lying between them. This CDR3 is CAISEGGTDTQYF. The CDR3 DNA reads as TGTGCCATCAGTGAAGGGGGCACAGATACGCAGTATTTT.

This clonotype was found many times. The rearrangement links TRBV7-9 to TRBJ2-1; tentative D call: TRBD1 (6 bases). Germline CDR1 reads SEHNR; CDR2 reads FQNEAQ (reference sequence). This CDR3 contains 13 residues. Deletions cut 5 bases from V and 7 bases from J, with 12 bases between. The CDR3 here is CASSPGVGNEQFF. The CDR3 bases are TGTGCCAGCAGCCCAGGGGTCGGGAATGAGCAGTTCTTC.

The chain uses TRBV11-3 and TRBJ2-3; D gene unclear. Germline V gene lookup returns CDR1 SGHNT and CDR2 YENEEA. V lost 1 base, J lost 10 bases, and 12 bases lay in between. There are 13 residues in the CDR3. CDR3 nucleotides: TGTGCCAGCAGCTTAGGTTTAATGGCGCCGCAGTATTTT. Residues: CASSLGLMAPQYF.

This clonotype has a handful of counts. V and J are TRBV4-2 and TRBJ1-1; D is possibly TRBD1 (5 bases). This CDR3 is built from 15 residues. V lost 0 bases and J 4 bases, leaving 12 bases between the germline ends. CDR1 and CDR2 (germline): LGHNA, YNFKEQ. The CDR3 DNA follows: TGTGCCAGCAGCCAAGATGAGCCGGGGGGCACTGAAGCTTTCTTT. Its translation is CASSQDEPGGTEAFF.

This clonotype was detected only a few times. The V call is TRBV12-3 or TRBV12-4, the J call TRBJ1-5; D remains unclear. The CDR3 runs 15 residues. Between the trimmed V and J ends, which lost 4 bases and 1 base, there was a span of 11 bases. The CDR3 loop reads CASSWGWGSNQPQHF. In DNA form, the CDR3 reads TGTGCCAGCAGTTGGGGATGGGGAAGCAATCAGCCCCAGCATTTT.

This clonotype has a handful of counts. The rearrangement links TRBV11-2 to TRBJ1-1; TRBD1 might be the D (6 bases). Germline V gene sequence: CDR1 SGHAT, CDR2 FQNNGV. The CDR3 runs to 12 residues. V was pared by 5 bases and J by 4 bases, with 8 bases between. CDR3 nucleotides: TGTGCCAGCAGCCAACAGGGCACTGAAGCTTTCTTT. Its protein is CASSQQGTEAFF.

The V gene is TRBV7-9, the J gene TRBJ1-4; 8 bases line up with TRBD1. With V trimmed by 3 bases and J by 8 bases, 5 bases remained unmatched. Germline CDR1 is SEHNR and CDR2 is FQNEAQ (reference sequence). The CDR3 is 14 residues long. CDR3 sequence: CASSLTGVEEKLFF. The CDR3 DNA reads as TGTGCCAGCAGCTTGACAGGGGTCGAAGAAAAACTGTTTTTT.

This clonotype was observed a handful of times. The chain has TRBV27 and TRBJ2-4, with 9 bases lining up with TRBD1. After removal of 5 bases from V and 8 bases from J, the junction contained 7 bases not matched to a gene. CDR1 and CDR2 from the germline V gene are MNHEY and SMNVEV (reference sequence). The CDR3 runs to 14 residues. This CDR3 is CASSPAGQGHIQYF. The CDR3 DNA follows: TGTGCCAGCAGTCCAGCCGGACAGGGGCACATTCAGTACTTC.

This clonotype was seen repeatedly, ten times or more. This CDR3 reads CASSTSEKLFF. In DNA, the CDR3 is TGTGCCAGCAGCACGAGTGAAAAACTGTTTTTT. The chain is built from TRBV7-9 and TRBJ1-4, with no clear D. Germline CDR1 and CDR2: SEHNR and FQNEAQ (reference sequence). V was shortened by 5 bases and J by 7 bases, with 5 bases between the two germline ends. The CDR3 has 11 residues.

This clonotype was seen at least ten times. The genes are TRBV7-2 and TRBJ2-3; perhaps TRBD1 as D (5 bases). The CDR3 is 13 residues long. The V gene's germline CDR1 is SGHTA and CDR2 FQGNSA. The V end was cut by 6 bases, the J end by 9 bases, with 16 bases between. The CDR3 sequence is CASSKKGQGTQYF. CDR3 DNA sequence: TGTGCCAGCAGTAAAAAAGGGCAGGGAACGCAGTATTTT.

The V call is TRBV6-2 or TRBV6-3, the J call TRBJ2-3; D gene unclear. CDR3 length: 13 amino acids. V was clipped by 8 bases and J by 0 bases, with 9 bases between them. The germline gives CDR1 MNHEY, CDR2 SVGEGT. The CDR3 nucleotides are TGTGCCAGCCTTGAAATCAGCACAGATACGCAGTATTTT. This sequence encodes CASLEISTDTQYF.

This clonotype showed up many times. The chain employs TRBV10-3 and TRBJ2-7; D gene uncertain. CDR3 size: 10 residues. CDR1 is ENHRY and CDR2 is SYGVKD in the germline V gene. Trimming left V 8 bases short and J 0 bases short, with 2 bases between. The CDR3 here is CAIGSYEQYF. DNA of the CDR3: TGTGCCATCGGCTCCTACGAGCAGTACTTC.

This clonotype was recorded many times. The chain employs TRBV11-2 and TRBJ2-5; 12 positions agree with TRBD2. This CDR3 is built from 19 residues. V was clipped by 3 bases and J by 2 bases; unmatched bases: 13. Germline V CDR1 and CDR2: SGHAT, FQNNGV. The CDR3 DNA reads TGTGCCAGCAGCTTTGACACACTAGCGGGGGGCGAATTTCAAGAGACCCAGTACTTC. Protein sequence: CASSFDTLAGGEFQETQYF.

This clonotype was seen repeatedly, ten times or more. The chain employs TRBV20-1 and TRBJ1-1; D is unresolved. The germline V gene encodes CDR1 DFQATT and CDR2 SNEGSKA (reference sequence). The V and J ends lost 3 bases and 3 bases respectively, with 11 bases between them. This CDR3 comprises 13 residues. For the CDR3, the DNA is TGCAGTGCTAGCGGGCTAGGAGACACTGAAGCTTTCTTT. As protein: CSASGLGDTEAFF.

In its sample, this clonotype was seen a few times. The V gene is TRBV9, the J gene TRBJ2-3; weak D call: TRBD2 (7 bases). The J call could be wrong; TRBJ2-5 is a better fit for the DNA end. The CDR3 sequence is 16 residues long. Germline V gene lookup returns CDR1 SGDLS and CDR2 YYNGEE. CDR3 in amino acids: CASTARSGGGGETQYF. As DNA, the CDR3 is TGTGCCAGCACCGCTCGGTCGGGCGGGGGCGGAGAGACCCAGTACTTC.